This TCR beta chain was found in a study of control samples from healthy donors and cancer patients (dated by TCRdb to the early 2020s). Libraries were constructed by the immunoSEQ multiplex PCR assay. TCRdb mirrors the immuneACCESS table, restricted to in-frame sequences. Some clones are absent from its copies; in checked studies, under half trace to an unresolved V gene, and the reason for the others is unknown. Recorded for this sample are roughly 120,000 clones; about 88% of them occurred a single time. The top ten hold roughly 3.2% of the sample. About this clone: Its specific antigen is unknown. Base quality data are lacking; no much larger clone is found one base away.

The sequenced sample consisted of blood. This sequence was found in a man aged 45-65 years in good health.

This receptor carries the CDR3 CASSSDRANYGYTF. The DNA sequence reads TGCGCCAGCAGCTCGGACAGGGCTAACTATGGCTACACCTTC. The chain employs TRBV5-1 and TRBJ1-2, with 8 bases in between that match TRBD1. Measured from the cysteine to the phenylalanine, the CDR3 is 14 residues long. CDR3 DNA is the only sequence kept; it has 42 bases, read in frame from the first base. Unmatched junction bases come to 1, with V trimmed by 3 bases and J by 0 bases. Per the germline V gene, SGHRS is the CDR1 and YFSETQ is the CDR2.